This T cell receptor beta chain was documented in a study of T cell changes during pregnancy in multiple sclerosis. Germline V CDR1 and CDR2: SGHNT, YYREEE (reference sequence). This CDR3 is built from 15 residues. With V trimmed by 4 bases and J by 4 bases, 8 bases remained unmatched. The method was immunoSEQ multiplex PCR; TCRdb's version includes in-frame clones alone and lacks a portion of them. Here the sample spans 15,000 to 20,000 clones, under 90% being singletons. This clone came up many times. This specimen consisted of CD8+ T cells from peripheral blood mononuclear cells, obtained after pregnancy. The receptor comes from a female donor with multiple sclerosis, enrolled in a pregnancy study. The gene calls are TRBV5-4 and TRBJ1-2; 9 bases match TRBD1. CDR3 nucleotides: TGTGCCAGCAGCCAGGGACAGGGTGAGATCTATGGCTACACCTTC. Translating it yields CASSQGQGEIYGYTF.